This T cell receptor beta chain is drawn from a study of T-cell reconstitution after alpha-beta-depleted transplantation in children. V was cut by 4 bases and J by 3 bases, with 22 bases left in between. In germline, CDR1 is SGHRS, CDR2 YFSETQ. This CDR3 region has 17 residues. The authors prepared the TCRbeta library with unique molecular identifiers. TCRdb ran MiXCR on the PCR reads and lists one entry per CDR3 protein. The sample records 330,000 or so distinct CDR3 sequences, 10% being singletons. This clonotype was observed a handful of times. The receptor was derived from a human donor who donated a stem cell graft to a child with acute lymphoblastic leukemia. The V and J genes are TRBV5-1 and TRBJ2-5; perhaps D is TRBD1 or TRBD2 (6 bases each). The specimen comprised PBMCs from the stem cell graft donor, sampled from the stem cell graft. The CDR3 coding sequence is TGCGCCAGCAGCCCCTGGCCGAGGGGGGCAGAAAAAGAGACCCAGTACTTC. Amino acids: CASSPWPRGAEKETQYF.